These 22 T cell receptor beta chains share one sample of origin, sequenced in a study of PD-1 blockade in classical Hodgkin lymphoma. The time point denotes: cycle 4 day 1 (C4D1), after 6 weeks of nivolumab. Each patient experienced a relapse that followed autologous stem cell transplantation, and brentuximab vedotin exposure varied. TCRdb's table, derived via immunoSEQ multiplex PCR, lists solely in-frame clones and lacks some. The sample records about 96,000 clones, about 92% being singletons. The sample in question was peripheral blood mononuclear cells (PBMCs), obtained before the fourth cycle of nivolumab. The receptors stem from a human donor with classical Hodgkin lymphoma.

The chain combines TRBV19 with TRBJ2-7; TRBD2 aligns across 7 bases. Losses at the gene ends were 2 bases for V and 3 bases for J; bases not matched to a gene: 4. The CDR3 runs 14 residues. Germline V gene lookup returns CDR1 LNHDA and CDR2 SQIVND (reference sequence). Here the CDR3 reads CASSISGGLYEQYF. In DNA form, the CDR3 reads TGTGCCAGTAGTATATCGGGAGGTCTCTACGAGCAGTACTTC.

The DNA of the CDR3 is TGCGCCAGCGGAACTGGCAGCTCCTACAATGAGCAGTTCTTC. Translated: CASGTGSSYNEQFF. V and J are TRBV5-1 and TRBJ2-1; D is ambiguous. The germline gives CDR1 SGHRS, CDR2 YFSETQ. Deletions cut 7 bases from V and 0 bases from J, with 11 bases between. CDR3 length equals 14 residues.

The rearrangement joins TRBV14 to TRBJ2-1; 9 bases agree with TRBD2. The CDR3 covers 18 residues. V shed 0 bases, J shed 4 bases, and the junction held 10 bases outside the gene matches. Germline V CDR1 and CDR2: SGHDN, FVKESK. The CDR3 coding sequence is TGTGCCAGCAGCCAAGATTCACTAGCGGGCTCGTTATACAATGAGCAGTTCTTC. Translating gives CASSQDSLAGSLYNEQFF.

The chain links TRBV6-5 to TRBJ1-5, with D maybe TRBD1 (6 bases). Germline lookup yields CDR1 MNHEY and CDR2 SVGAGI. This CDR3 has 15 residues. V dropped 0 bases and J dropped 11 bases, with 17 bases sitting between them. DNA of the CDR3: TGTGCCAGCAGTTACTCGCTGGACAGCCCCTGGGCCCAGCATTTT. It translates to CASSYSLDSPWAQHF.

The CDR3: CASSLSVGGETQYF. The CDR3 region has the DNA TGTGCCAGCAGCTTATCTGTCGGCGGGGAGACCCAGTACTTC. V and J are TRBV7-9 and TRBJ2-5; D may be TRBD2 (5 bases). Germline CDR1 reads SEHNR; CDR2 reads FQNEAQ (reference sequence). The CDR3 spans 14 residues. V lost 2 bases to trimming and J lost 5 bases, with 12 bases between them.

This clone was observed a single time. The chain has TRBV27 and TRBJ2-2; TRBD2 agrees at 10 bases. The CDR3 has 14 amino acids. Germline CDR1 reads MNHEY; CDR2 reads SMNVEV (reference sequence). Trimming took 3 bases from V and 7 from J; bases not matched to a gene: 2. CDR3 sequence (DNA): TGTGCCAGCAGTTTTGGACTAGCGGTCGGGGAGCTGTTTTTT. Translated: CASSFGLAVGELFF.

This clone was seen just once. The chain uses TRBV11-2 and TRBJ2-7; TRBD2 aligns across 11 bases. There are 15 residues in the CDR3. Germline CDR1 reads SGHAT; CDR2 reads FQNNGV. After removal of 4 bases from V and 0 bases from J, the junction contained 2 bases not matched to a gene. The CDR3 DNA reads as TGTGCCAGCAGCTCAACTAGCGGGAGCTCCTACGAGCAGTACTTC. Its protein is CASSSTSGSSYEQYF.

The chain joins TRBV9 to TRBJ1-2, with D hard to call. This CDR3 is 13 amino acids long. Germline V gene sequence: CDR1 SGDLS, CDR2 YYNGEE. Trimming cost V 0 bases and J 4 bases, with 7 bases left between them. The CDR3 region is CASSVESGYGYTF. The CDR3 coding sequence is TGTGCCAGCAGCGTAGAGTCCGGCTATGGCTACACCTTC.

The gene calls are TRBV27 and TRBJ2-7; TRBD2 might be the D (6 bases). Germline CDR1 and CDR2: MNHEY and SMNVEV (reference sequence). This CDR3 has 13 residues. V lost 9 bases to trimming and J lost 5 bases, with 17 bases between them. The CDR3 protein is CASRSPERDEQYF. Written as DNA, the CDR3 is TGTGCCAGTCGAAGTCCCGAGCGGGACGAGCAGTACTTC.

The CDR3 protein is CASSLDHGTGPTGELFF. For the CDR3, the DNA is TGTGCCAGCAGCTTAGATCACGGGACAGGGCCCACCGGGGAGCTGTTTTTT. V is TRBV11-2 and J is TRBJ2-2, with 9 positions matching TRBD1. The junction had 6 bases not matched to a gene; V was cut back by 0 bases and J by 4 bases. CDR1 and CDR2 from the germline V gene are SGHAT and FQNNGV. The CDR3 covers 17 residues.

The chain couples TRBV5-4 to TRBJ2-3, with 7 positions matching TRBD2. Trimming cost V 4 bases and J 6 bases; bases outside gene matches: 8. Per the germline V gene, CDR1 is SGHNT and CDR2 is YYREEE (reference sequence). The CDR3 consists of 14 residues. CDR3: CASSPATSSDTQYF. In DNA form, the CDR3 reads TGTGCCAGCAGCCCAGCGACTAGCTCGGATACGCAGTATTTT.

This chain's CDR3 is CASSVVASSTDTQYF. Written as DNA, the CDR3 is TGTGCCAGCAGCGTAGTAGCCTCTAGCACAGATACGCAGTATTTT. This sequence joins TRBV9 and TRBJ2-3, with D unresolved. V lost 0 bases and J 0 bases, leaving 8 bases between the germline ends. Germline CDR1 SGDLS, CDR2 YYNGEE. The CDR3 covers 15 residues.

The table lists this clone with a count of one. The chain combines TRBV4-1 with TRBJ1-4; maybe TRBD1 (5 bases). Per the germline V gene, CDR1 is MGHRA and CDR2 is YSYEKL. Trimming cost V 3 bases and J 4 bases, with 12 bases left between them. The CDR3 is 15 amino acids. The CDR3 sequence is CASSQGERNNEKLFF. The CDR3, as DNA: TGCGCCAGCAGCCAGGGGGAGAGAAATAATGAAAAACTGTTTTTT.

The gene calls are TRBV28 and TRBJ2-6; D is uncertain. The germline CDR1 and CDR2 sequences are MDHEN and SYDVKM. V was clipped by 7 bases and J by 0 bases, with 10 bases between them. The CDR3 totals 15 residues. CDR3 bases: TGTGCCAGCACCACCGTTGCCTCTGGGGCCAACGTCCTGACTTTC. This encodes CASTTVASGANVLTF. Using reference TRBV28 and TRBJ2-6 for the parts outside the CDR3, the full variable domain is DVKVTQSSRYLVKRTGEKVFLECVQDMDHENMFWYRQDPGLGLRLIYFSYDVKMKEKGDIPEGYSVSREKKERFSLILESASTNQTSMYLCASTTVASGANVLTFGAGSRLTVL.

This rearrangement joins TRBV27 to TRBJ2-7, with a tentative D call TRBD1 (6 bases). CDR3 length: 12 residues. Between the trimmed V and J ends, which lost 5 bases and 6 bases, there was a span of 11 bases. Germline CDR1 and CDR2: MNHEY and SMNVEV (reference sequence). In nucleotides, the CDR3 is TGTGCCAGCAGTAAAAACAGGGTCGAGCAGTACTTC. Its translation: CASSKNRVEQYF.

Written as DNA, the CDR3 is TGTGCCTGGAGTATCGCAGGCCAGAACACTGAAGCTTTCTTT. Residues: CAWSIAGQNTEAFF. V is TRBV30 and J is TRBJ1-1; no reliable D call. Germline assignment: CDR1 GTSNPN and CDR2 SVGIG (reference sequence). V was clipped by 2 bases and J by 1 base, with 11 bases between them. The CDR3 length is 14 residues.

The rearrangement links TRBV5-1 to TRBJ2-6; D remains unclear. V lost 5 bases to trimming and J lost 2 bases, with 17 bases between them. This CDR3 is built from 17 residues. CDR1 is SGHRS, CDR2 YFSETQ, per germline. CDR3: CASRYTRVVTGANVLTF. CDR3 DNA: TGCGCCAGCAGATATACCCGGGTGGTGACTGGGGCCAACGTCCTGACTTTC.

The J gene is TRBJ1-5, the V gene TRBV6-6; 8 bases agree with TRBD1. The CDR3 spans 15 residues. In germline, CDR1 is MNHNY, CDR2 SVGAGI (reference sequence). V dropped 6 bases and J dropped 7; count of bases not matched to a gene: 11. In nucleotides, the CDR3 is TGTGCCAGCAGCTGGACAGGGTACCCCAAGCAGCCCCAGCATTTT. It encodes CASSWTGYPKQPQHF.

The J gene is TRBJ1-1, the V gene TRBV6-5; D is ambiguous. V was clipped by 0 bases and J by 1 base, with 3 bases between them. Germline lookup yields CDR1 MNHEY and CDR2 SVGAGI. The CDR3 consists of 13 residues. The CDR3 reads CASSYSTNTEAFF. The CDR3 DNA reads as TGTGCCAGCAGTTACTCGACGAACACTGAAGCTTTCTTT.

This clone was seen just once. The rearrangement joins TRBV6-6 to TRBJ1-4, with D perhaps TRBD1 (5 bases). V lost 6 bases and J lost 7, with 18 bases in between. The germline V gene encodes CDR1 MNHNY and CDR2 SVGAGI (reference sequence). The CDR3 length is 15 residues. CDR3 sequence: CASSLDSHRVEKLFF. CDR3 nucleotides: TGTGCCAGCAGCCTAGACAGCCATAGGGTTGAAAAACTGTTTTTT.

The V call is TRBV10-3, the J call TRBJ2-3, with D hard to call. Trimming took 5 bases from V and 2 from J, leaving 14 bases between them. This CDR3 is built from 15 residues. The germline CDR1 and CDR2 sequences are ENHRY and SYGVKD. The CDR3 DNA reads as TGTGCCATCAGTCTCTCGTGGCGGAACACAGATACGCAGTATTTT. This translates into CAISLSWRNTDTQYF.

The chain employs TRBV28 and TRBJ2-7, with 7 bases aligning to TRBD2. CDR1 MDHEN and CDR2 SYDVKM come from the germline V gene. CDR3 length equals 14 residues. The junction had 5 bases not matched to a gene; V was cut back by 3 bases and J by 3 bases. CDR3 residues: CASSFVASGYEQYF. The CDR3 DNA follows: TGTGCCAGCAGTTTCGTGGCTAGCGGCTACGAGCAGTACTTC.